This is a list of T cell receptor beta chains from one sample in a study of T cells in Graves' hyperthyroidism and ophthalmopathy. TCRdb reanalysed the multiplex PCR reads using MiXCR and keeps one entry per CDR3 protein. The table has about 280,000 distinct CDR3 sequences, under 30% seen once; the top ten hold more than 25%. The material sequenced was blood. The receptor set was obtained from a man aged 40-55 years with Graves' hyperthyroidism that later progressed to Graves' ophthalmopathy. Each CDR3 is given with its conserved first and last residue. A D gene is named only where the DNA matches it firmly. Not all rows give a size; the values are once, few, many and, for expanded clones, a class.

cdr3_aa,cdr3_nt,v_call,d_call,j_call,clone_size
CASTPPDRANTEAFF,TGTGCCAGCACCCCCCCGGACAGGGCGAACACTGAAGCTTTCTTT,TRBV6-1,TRBD1,TRBJ1-1,.
CASSFTLGGANYGYTF,TGTGCCAGCAGTTTCACATTAGGGGGCGCCAACTATGGCTACACCTTC,TRBV27,TRBD1,TRBJ1-2,many
CASSQDRESEAFF,TGTGCCAGCAGCCAAGACCGGGAAAGTGAAGCTTTCTTT,TRBV3-1,.,TRBJ1-1,many
CASSEMKWRIQETQYF,TGTGCCAGCAGTGAAATGAAGTGGCGTATCCAAGAGACCCAGTACTTC,TRBV2,.,TRBJ2-5,many
CASSYEGTGPSSYTF,TGTGCCAGCAGTTACGAGGGGACCGGGCCAAGCTCCTACACCTTC,TRBV6-5,.,TRBJ1-2,.
CASRRYRTQETQYF,TGTGCCAGCAGACGCTACAGAACCCAAGAGACCCAGTACTTC,TRBV6-5,.,TRBJ2-5,many
CASSSHLYEQYF,TGTGCCAGCAGTTCCCATCTCTACGAGCAGTACTTC,TRBV6-5,.,TRBJ2-7,few
CASSLRTGGAFEQYF,TGTGCCAGCAGCTTACGGACAGGGGGCGCTTTCGAGCAGTACTTC,TRBV11-2,TRBD1,TRBJ2-7,many
CASSSGTGFRDTEAFF,TGTGCCAGCAGCTCCGGGACAGGGTTCCGCGACACTGAAGCTTTCTTT,TRBV27,TRBD1,TRBJ1-1,many
CASSRAGEDTEAFF,TGTGCCAGCAGCCGGGCGGGGGAGGACACTGAAGCTTTCTTT,TRBV6-1,.,TRBJ1-1,few
CASSLVGTVNTEAFF,TGTGCCAGCAGCTTAGTGGGGACAGTGAACACTGAAGCTTTCTTT,TRBV7-8,TRBD1,TRBJ1-1,.
CASSLALQEDYEQYF,TGTGCCAGCAGCTTAGCGCTGCAGGAAGACTACGAGCAGTACTTC,TRBV7-9,.,TRBJ2-7,.
CASSEDRVYGYTF,TGTGCCAGCAGTGAAGACAGGGTCTACGGCTACACCTTC,TRBV2,.,TRBJ1-2,many
CASRASRGAQYF,TGTGCCAGCAGGGCGAGCAGGGGTGCGCAGTACTTC,TRBV28,.,TRBJ2-7,.
CAISERQGRVNQPQHF,TGTGCCATCAGTGAAAGACAGGGCAGAGTCAATCAGCCCCAGCATTTT,TRBV10-3,TRBD1,TRBJ1-5,.
CSARAPARYEQYF,TGCAGTGCTAGAGCCCCAGCGCGGTACGAGCAGTACTTC,TRBV20-1,.,TRBJ2-7,.
CASKTGGVDTEAFF,TGTGCCAGCAAAACCGGCGGGGTGGACACTGAAGCTTTCTTT,TRBV28,.,TRBJ1-1,many
CASSPLHDSVSNQPQHF,TGTGCCAGCAGTCCTCTACACGATAGCGTCAGCAATCAGCCCCAGCATTTT,TRBV27,.,TRBJ1-5,.
CASSLFGPGVNYGYTF,TGTGCCAGCAGCTTATTTGGGCCGGGAGTTAACTATGGCTACACCTTC,TRBV7-8,.,TRBJ1-2,many
CASSQGTGVKRTEAFF,TGTGCCAGCAGCCAAGGGACAGGGGTAAAGAGGACTGAAGCTTTCTTT,TRBV7-6,TRBD1,TRBJ1-1,many
CASSSTFAEAFF,TGTGCCAGCAGTTCAACTTTCGCTGAAGCTTTCTTT,TRBV6-5,.,TRBJ1-1,many
CASSPWSGTGKAGELFF,TGTGCCAGCAGCCCTTGGTCCGGGACAGGGAAGGCCGGGGAGCTGTTTTTT,TRBV3-1,TRBD1,TRBJ2-2,few
CASRDKTYEQYF,TGTGCCAGCAGGGACAAAACCTACGAGCAGTACTTC,TRBV28,.,TRBJ2-7,many
CASSVQKTNTGELFF,TGCGCCAGCAGCGTACAAAAGACGAACACCGGGGAGCTGTTTTTT,TRBV5-1,.,TRBJ2-2,many
CASSLGPLEQYF,TGTGCCAGCAGCTTAGGGCCCCTCGAGCAGTACTTC,TRBV7-2,.,TRBJ2-7,once
CASSPPPGTSGSYEQYF,TGTGCCAGCAGCCCTCCTCCCGGGACTAGCGGGAGTTACGAGCAGTACTTC,TRBV12-3/TRBV12-4,TRBD2,TRBJ2-7,many
CASGYIDRQPQHF,TGCGCCAGCGGCTATATCGATCGACAGCCCCAGCATTTT,TRBV4-1,.,TRBJ1-5,many
CASSTSPYRTGGYQPQHF,TGTGCCAGCAGCACATCCCCCTATCGGACAGGGGGCTATCAGCCCCAGCATTTT,TRBV11-2,TRBD1,TRBJ1-5,.
CATSDWGGSLDTQYF,TGTGCCACCAGTGATTGGGGCGGGAGTCTAGATACGCAGTATTTT,TRBV24-1,TRBD2,TRBJ2-3,.
CASTPGTGEGNTEAFF,TGTGCCAGCACGCCGGGGACAGGGGAAGGTAACACTGAAGCTTTCTTT,TRBV2,TRBD1,TRBJ1-1,many
CASSWRDIDQPQHF,TGTGCCAGCAGCTGGCGGGACATTGATCAGCCCCAGCATTTT,TRBV5-5,.,TRBJ1-5,many
CASSLSGSGRALETQYF,TGTGCCAGCAGCCTAAGCGGTAGCGGGAGGGCCTTAGAGACCCAGTACTTC,TRBV25-1,TRBD2,TRBJ2-5,many
CASSPSFLQYQETQYF,TGTGCCAGCTCACCAAGTTTCCTACAGTACCAAGAGACCCAGTACTTC,TRBV18,.,TRBJ2-5,many